This T cell receptor (beta chain) was found in a study of shared clonotypes between healthy human individuals. Regarding this clone: What it recognizes is unknown.

The donors, healthy adults who were HIV-negative, had experienced no recent acute infections or vaccinations. The method was immunoSEQ multiplex PCR; TCRdb's version includes in-frame clones alone and lacks a portion of them. The data show millions of clones, around nine tenths seen once. Study observations and caveats: Naive CD4 clonotypes were shared across several donors at about 5.2%.

Looked up from germline, CDR1 is SGHRS and CDR2 is YFSETQ. The V gene end was trimmed by 6 bases and the J gene end by 8 bases; junction bases not matched to a gene: 5. This CDR3 spans 13 amino acids. Sequencing used naive CD4+ T cells sorted from blood. Subset noted: CD45RA+ positively selected. This chain joins TRBV5-1 and TRBJ2-4; TRBD1 aligns across 10 bases. The source is a man between 18 and 35 years old in good health. In DNA form, the CDR3 reads TGCGCCAGCAACTTCGGGACAGGGGACATTCAGTACTTC. As protein: CASNFGTGDIQYF.